The rows below give T cell receptor beta chains drawn from one sample of a study of OX40 agonist ivuxolimab in advanced cancers. Sequenced by immunoSEQ multiplex PCR; TCRdb stores in-frame clones only, minus some. The table has around 62,000 clones, roughly 84% seen once. This specimen was CD4+ or CD8+ T cells sorted from blood, taken in a trial of the OX40 agonist ivuxolimab. The receptors originated from an adult with an advanced solid tumor such as melanoma, head and neck, liver or kidney cancer. Both conserved end residues are part of each CDR3. The D gene is left open where the match is weak. Size is stated for part of the rows, as once, few or many counts, or as a class when the clone is expanded.

>TRBD1|TRBV7-8|-|TRBJ1-5
TGTGCCAGCAGCTCGAGGAACCGGGACAGGGGTTTTGGTAATCAGCCCCAGCATTTT
CASSSRNRDRGFGNQPQHF
>-|TRBV4-1|-|TRBJ2-7
TGCGCCAGCAGCCAGGGACCGCTGGGAGAGCAGTACTTC
CASSQGPLGEQYF
>TRBD1|TRBV9|once|TRBJ1-4
TGTGCCAGCAGCGCGGGACAGGGTAATGAAAAACTGTTTTTT
CASSAGQGNEKLFF
>-|TRBV18|-|TRBJ2-7
TGTGCCAGCTCACCCCTTGGGGAGAGCTACGAGCAGTACTTC
CASSPLGESYEQYF
>TRBD2|TRBV10-3|-|TRBJ2-2
TGTGCCATCAGTGCTAGCGGGGGCTCGAACACCGGGGAGCTGTTTTTT
CAISASGGSNTGELFF
>-|TRBV18|-|TRBJ2-1
TGTGCCAGCTCACCGACGACAGGAATCTCCTACAATGAGCAGTTCTTC
CASSPTTGISYNEQFF
>TRBD2|TRBV5-5|-|TRBJ2-3
TGTGCCAGCAGCTTGGCTGCTAGCGGGGGGCTTCATACGCAGTATTTT
CASSLAASGGLHTQYF
>-|TRBV6-5|once|TRBJ1-5
TGTGCCAGCAGCCTCCGGGGGGGCAATCAGCCCCAGCATTTT
CASSLRGGNQPQHF
>-|TRBV7-8|-|TRBJ1-3
TGTGCCAGCAGCTTACAGGGAACCGGAAACACCATATATTTT
CASSLQGTGNTIYF
>-|TRBV19|once|TRBJ1-5
TGTGCCAGTAGTATTGTGTCGGGCAGCAATCAGCCCCAGCATTTT
CASSIVSGSNQPQHF
>-|TRBV11-2|medium-sized|TRBJ2-5
TGTGCCAGCAGCCTCAGGGCCGTGGAGACCCAGTACTTC
CASSLRAVETQYF
>-|TRBV7-9|-|TRBJ2-1
TGTGCCAGTACAGGACTGGTCTCCTACAATGAGCAGTTCTTC
CASTGLVSYNEQFF
>-|TRBV7-3|-|TRBJ2-1
TGTGCCAGCAGCTTAAACGGGGCCCCCAGGGCTGAGCAGTTCTTC
CASSLNGAPRAEQFF
>-|TRBV6-5|-|TRBJ2-1
TGTGCCAGCAGTTCCGGACAGCGCAATGAGCAGTTCTTC
CASSSGQRNEQFF
>-|TRBV12-5|-|TRBJ2-7
TGTGTTAGTGGTTTCTCTACCTACGAGCAGTACTTC
CVSGFSTYEQYF
>-|TRBV7-2|-|TRBJ2-7
TGTGCCAGCAGCCTCTCCGCCGGGCAGGGCGAGCAGTACTTC
CASSLSAGQGEQYF
>TRBD1|TRBV6-1|-|TRBJ2-7
TGTGCCAGCAGTGAAGCCTTCGGACAGGGGGGTGAGCAGTACTTC
CASSEAFGQGGEQYF
>-|TRBV7-9|-|TRBJ1-6
TGTGCCAGCAGCTCCTTGGGACCGACGAGCTCCTATAATTCACCCCTCCACTTT
CASSSLGPTSSYNSPLHF
>-|TRBV6-1|-|TRBJ1-5
TGTGCCAGCAGCGCAACAGGGAACAATCAGCCCCAGCATTTT
CASSATGNNQPQHF
>-|TRBV5-1|-|TRBJ1-6
TGCGCCAGCAGCTTGTCAGGACGGGGTGGAGGAGCCTCCTATAATTCACCCCTCCACTTT
CASSLSGRGGGASYNSPLHF
>TRBD1|TRBV2|-|TRBJ2-7
TGTGCCAGCAGGAAGGCAGGGGGCGGGTACGAGCAGTACTTC
CASRKAGGGYEQYF
>-|TRBV6-5|-|TRBJ2-7
TGTGCCAGCAGTCGCTCCCAGGGGGGCTACGAGCAGTACTTC
CASSRSQGGYEQYF
>-|TRBV13|-|TRBJ2-3
TGTGCCAGCAGCTTAGGGGGGGGCCACGATACGCAGTATTTT
CASSLGGGHDTQYF
>-|TRBV6-5|-|TRBJ1-3
TGTGCCAGCAGTTACTCAGCAGGGAAGGTTGACACCATATATTTT
CASSYSAGKVDTIYF
>-|TRBV5-1|-|TRBJ2-5
TGCGCCAGCAGACACAGCGGGTCTGGCGGGGAGACCCAGTACTTC
CASRHSGSGGETQYF
>TRBD1|TRBV4-1|-|TRBJ1-5
TGCGCCAGCAGCCAAGGACAGGGGTCGGGAAACAATCAGCCCCAGCATTTT
CASSQGQGSGNNQPQHF
>-|TRBV30|-|TRBJ2-3
TGTGCCTGGAGGTGGTCAGATACGCAGTATTTT
CAWRWSDTQYF
>TRBD2|TRBV9|-|TRBJ2-7
TGTGCCAGCAGCGTAGGGGGACTAGCGGGCTACGAGCAGTACTTC
CASSVGGLAGYEQYF
>-|TRBV19|-|TRBJ1-1
TGTGCCAGTAGTAGTCAGGCGGTCGGGGGCACTGAAGCTTTCTTT
CASSSQAVGGTEAFF
>-|TRBV19|-|TRBJ2-2
TGTGCCAGTAGTACCCCGGTGGGTAGGGGGACCGGGGAGCTGTTTTTT
CASSTPVGRGTGELFF
>TRBD1|TRBV6-5|-|TRBJ2-7
TGTGCCAGCAGTGGGGGACAGAGATACGAGCAGTACTTC
CASSGGQRYEQYF
>TRBD1|TRBV6-5|-|TRBJ2-7
TGTGCCAGCAGCTACCGGGCGGGACAGGCCCACGAGCAGTACTTC
CASSYRAGQAHEQYF
>-|TRBV10-3|-|TRBJ2-7
TGTGCCATCAGTGAAACGTCCTACGAGCAGTACTTC
CAISETSYEQYF
>-|TRBV7-9|-|TRBJ2-7
TGTGCCAGCAGCTTAGAGGGGATCAGCTCCTACGAGCAGTACTTC
CASSLEGISSYEQYF
>-|TRBV18|-|TRBJ2-3
TGTGCCAGCTCATCATACTCAGATACGCAGTATTTT
CASSSYSDTQYF
>-|TRBV15|once|TRBJ1-5
TGTGCCACCAGCAGAGATAGTGGTTTCGGCAATCAGCCCCAGCATTTT
CATSRDSGFGNQPQHF
>TRBD2|TRBV7-7|-|TRBJ2-1
TGTGCCAGCAGCTTAGTTAGCGGGGTAAACAATGAGCAGTTCTTC
CASSLVSGVNNEQFF
>TRBD1|TRBV2|few|TRBJ1-6
TGTGCCAGCAGGGACTACCGGGACAGGGGTTCACCCCTCCACTTT
CASRDYRDRGSPLHF
>-|TRBV10-3|-|TRBJ1-4
TGTGCCATCAGTGAGCCGGGACCAGGCGAAAAACTGTTTTTT
CAISEPGPGEKLFF
>TRBD2|TRBV28|-|TRBJ2-7
TGTGCCAGCAACACATGGGAAAGCGGGGGGACCTACGAGCAGTACTTC
CASNTWESGGTYEQYF
>-|TRBV11-3|-|TRBJ2-3
TGTGCCAGCAGCTTACAGGGTAGAGGGGCAGATACGCAGTATTTT
CASSLQGRGADTQYF